These 28 T cell receptor beta chains came from one sample sequenced in a study of T cell repertoires in cytomegalovirus infection. Each CDR3 protein is one row after TCRdb ran MiXCR on the reads. In the table there are a few hundred thousand distinct CDR3 sequences, about a sixth of which are singletons. The source material was PBMCs. These TCRs come from a human donor in good health (CMV status not recorded). Some clones in this sample may be carry-over from other donors' samples.

On this clonotype itself: This sequence may be a read error, since a much larger clone differs from it by one base. Without the conserved terminal phenylalanine or tryptophan, this CDR3 likely stems from a read error. The chain joins TRBV4-1 to TRBJ2-7, with D tentatively TRBD2 (6 bases). Deletions cut 1 base from V and 5 bases from J, with 12 bases between. The germline V gene encodes CDR1 MGHRA and CDR2 YSYEKL. The CDR3 extends over 14 amino acids. The CDR3 DNA follows: TGCGCCAGCAGCCAAGTTCATGGACTAAACGAGCAGTACCTC. Translating gives CASSQVHGLNEQYL.

This clonotype was seen a handful of times. The V gene is TRBV6-5, the J gene TRBJ2-1; 8 bases are a match to TRBD2. J lost 0 bases, V lost 0 bases, and 1 base had no gene match. The CDR3 contains 16 residues. In germline, CDR1 is MNHEY, CDR2 SVGAGI. The CDR3 DNA reads TGTGCCAGCAGTTACTCCAGCGGGAGCTCCTACAATGAGCAGTTCTTC. It is translated as CASSYSSGSSYNEQFF.

The chain recombines TRBV5-6 with TRBJ1-2; D might be TRBD1 (5 bases). V was pared by 1 base and J by 8 bases, with 12 bases between. The germline V gene has CDR1 SGHDT and CDR2 YYEEEE. This CDR3 has 13 amino acids. CDR3 residues: CASSLPGIVGYTF. CDR3 nucleotide sequence: TGTGCCAGCAGCTTGCCAGGGATAGTCGGCTACACCTTC. Together with reference TRBV5-6 and TRBJ1-2, the CDR3 gives the full variable domain: DAGVTQSPTHLIKTRGQQVTLRCSPKSGHDTVSWYQQALGQGPQFIFQYYEEEERQRGNFPDRFSGHQFPNYSSELNVNALLLGDSALYLCASSLPGIVGYTFGSGTRLTVV.

The chain employs TRBV11-2 and TRBJ2-3, with D possibly called TRBD1 or TRBD2 (5 bases each). Looked up from germline, CDR1 is SGHAT and CDR2 is FQNNGV. The CDR3 runs 14 residues. The V end lost 5 bases, the J end lost 5 bases, and 14 bases lay between the germline ends. In DNA, the CDR3 is TGTGCCAGCAGCCTGGGACGCCTCGAAGATACGCAGTATTTT. Its protein product is CASSLGRLEDTQYF. Full variable domain (missing parts from reference TRBV11-2 and TRBJ2-3): EAGVAQSPRYKIIEKRQSVAFWCNPISGHATLYWYQQILGQGPKLLIQFQNNGVVDDSQLPKDRFSAERLKGVDSTLKIQPAKLEDSAVYLCASSLGRLEDTQYFGPGTRLTVL.

This clonotype showed up many times. The CDR3 loop is CASSFRGEQFF. In DNA form, the CDR3 reads TGTGCCAGCAGCTTCCGGGGGGAGCAGTTCTTC. The V gene is TRBV7-2, the J gene TRBJ2-1; tentative D call: TRBD2 (6 bases). Germline loops: CDR1 SGHTA, CDR2 FQGNSA. Deletions cut 3 bases from V and 10 bases from J, with 7 bases between. This CDR3 contains 11 residues.

This clonotype was detected many times. The chain employs TRBV10-3 and TRBJ2-1, with D uncertain. The CDR3 sequence is 12 residues long. V lost 1 base and J 7 bases, leaving 5 bases between the germline ends. Per germline, CDR1 ENHRY and CDR2 SYGVKD. CDR3 DNA: TGTGCCATCAGTGAGTACGGTAATGAGCAGTTCTTC. It encodes CAISEYGNEQFF.

Only a few counts were recorded for this clonotype. This rearrangement joins TRBV15 to TRBJ2-5; D remains unclear. Trimming removed 3 bases from V and 2 bases from J, with 1 base in between. The CDR3 is made up of 11 amino acids. Per germline, CDR1 LNHNV and CDR2 YYDKDF (reference sequence). CDR3: CATSRQETQYF. CDR3 nucleotide sequence: TGTGCCACCAGCAGGCAAGAGACCCAGTACTTC.

The gene calls are TRBV4-1 and TRBJ2-1; D might be TRBD1 or TRBD2, each matching 6 bases. Per the germline V gene, CDR1 is MGHRA and CDR2 is YSYEKL. This CDR3 has 16 amino acids. With 6 bases removed from V and 6 bases from J, the gap between germline ends came to 21 bases. The CDR3 DNA is TGCGCCAGCAGACAAAGGGGGGCCACCGGCTCCAATGAGCAGTTCTTC. This encodes CASRQRGATGSNEQFF.

In its sample, this clonotype was seen many times. The chain recombines TRBV29-1 with TRBJ2-5; 8 bases are a match to TRBD1. The CDR3 consists of 14 residues. J gave up 1 base and V 6 bases, and 7 bases lay outside the gene matches. The germline V gene encodes CDR1 SQVTM and CDR2 ANQGSEA. CDR3 coding DNA: TGCAGCGTAGGGACAGGCCAGTTCCAAGAGACCCAGTACTTC. Translated, it gives CSVGTGQFQETQYF.

This clonotype was recorded many times. The V call is TRBV7-2, the J call TRBJ2-3, with 9 bases identical to TRBD2. The CDR3 is made up of 16 amino acids. Germline CDR1 is SGHTA and CDR2 is FQGNSA. The ends lost 5 bases at V and 4 bases at J; junction bases unmatched: 10. The CDR3 here is CASSVRAGGMSDTQYF. In DNA form, the CDR3 reads TGTGCCAGCAGCGTCAGGGCGGGGGGGATGTCAGATACGCAGTATTTT. Together with reference TRBV7-2 and TRBJ2-3, the CDR3 gives the full variable domain: GAGVSQSPSNKVTEKGKDVELRCDPISGHTALYWYRQSLGQGLEFLIYFQGNSAPDKSGLPSDRFSAERTGGSVSTLTIQRTQQEDSAVYLCASSVRAGGMSDTQYFGPGTRLTVL.

This clonotype was recorded at least ten times. The J gene is TRBJ1-2, the V gene TRBV7-2; 10 nucleotides match TRBD1. This CDR3 spans 15 amino acids. Germline CDR1 and CDR2: SGHTA and FQGNSA. Germline trimming cut 5 bases from V and 6 bases from J; bases unmatched to any gene: 9. In DNA, the CDR3 is TGTGCCAGCAGCGCCCTGTTGGGACAGGGGAATGGCTACACCTTC. This translates into CASSALLGQGNGYTF.

In this sample, this clonotype turned up many times. This chain joins TRBV6-6 and TRBJ2-5, with D unclear. V dropped 0 bases and J dropped 5 bases, with 10 bases sitting between them. Germline assignment: CDR1 MNHNY and CDR2 SVGAGI (reference sequence). The CDR3 contains 14 residues. The DNA of the CDR3 is TGTGCCAGCAGTTACTCGCGAGGTGGGGAGACCCAGTACTTC. It yields the protein CASSYSRGGETQYF.

The J gene is TRBJ2-5, the V gene TRBV20-1; maybe TRBD1 (5 bases). V shed 2 bases and J shed 4 bases, with 14 bases lying between them. This CDR3 region has 14 residues. CDR1 and CDR2 from the germline V gene are DFQATT and SNEGSKA (reference sequence). CDR3: CSARYDSFRETQYF. As DNA, the CDR3 is TGCAGTGCTAGATACGACAGTTTCCGAGAGACCCAGTACTTC.

The chain links TRBV20-1 to TRBJ2-1; D remains unclear. Deletions cut 3 bases from V and 9 bases from J, with 15 bases between. Germline assignment: CDR1 DFQATT and CDR2 SNEGSKA (reference sequence). This CDR3 has 13 residues. CDR3 sequence reads: CSARGTDGPEQFF. The DNA of the CDR3 is TGCAGTGCTAGGGGAACAGACGGACCTGAGCAGTTCTTC.

This clonotype was seen more than once but under ten times. The chain carries TRBV7-8 and TRBJ2-7, with 7 bases identical to TRBD1. With V trimmed by 3 bases and J by 2 bases, 4 bases remained unmatched. Germline-derived CDR1 and CDR2 are SGHVS and FQNEAQ. This CDR3 is 14 amino acids long. CDR3 in DNA: TGTGCCAGCAGCTTGGGACAGAGAACCTACGAGCAGTACTTC. It is translated as CASSLGQRTYEQYF.

This clonotype was seen many times. This chain uses TRBV19 with TRBJ1-2; 7 positions agree with TRBD1. The CDR3 has 14 amino acids. V was clipped by 7 bases and J by 4 bases; unmatched bases: 9. Germline V CDR1 and CDR2: LNHDA, SQIVND (reference sequence). CDR3 sequence: CASNHAGQFYGYTF. The CDR3 DNA reads TGTGCCAGTAACCACGCGGGACAGTTCTATGGCTACACCTTC.

V and J are TRBV25-1 and TRBJ1-1, with a tentative D call TRBD1 (5 bases). The CDR3 extends over 13 amino acids. Trimming removed 0 bases at V and 13 bases at J, with 15 bases between. Germline CDR1 reads MGHDK; CDR2 reads SYGVNS. The CDR3 nucleotides read TGTGCCAGCAGTGAATATGGCAGGGAGGATGGTTTCTTT. Encoded protein: CASSEYGREDGFF.

J is TRBJ1-2 and V is TRBV12-3 or TRBV12-4; D perhaps matches TRBD1 (6 bases). This CDR3 contains 15 residues. Deletions cut 2 bases from V and 2 bases from J, with 12 bases between. CDR3 bases: TGTGCCAGCAGTTTACGGGCAGGGGTAAACTATGGCTACACCTTC. This codes for CASSLRAGVNYGYTF.

This clonotype was counted at least ten times. V gene TRBV12-5 combines with J gene TRBJ1-1, with unresolved D. In germline, CDR1 is LGHNT, CDR2 FRNRAP. The V end lost 2 bases, the J end lost 7 bases, and 5 bases lay between the germline ends. The CDR3 has 11 residues. For the CDR3, the DNA is TGTGCTAGTGGTTTGTCTGTTGAAGCTTTCTTT. The encoded protein is CASGLSVEAFF. The complete variable domain, with remaining parts taken from reference TRBV12-5 and TRBJ1-1, reads DARVTQTPRHKVTEMGQEVTMRCQPILGHNTVFWYRQTMMQGLELLAYFRNRAPLDDSGMPKDRFSAEMPDATLATLKIQPSEPRDSAVYFCASGLSVEAFFGQGTRLTVV.

This clonotype was recorded many times. The chain uses TRBV7-2 and TRBJ1-5; 10 bases are a match to TRBD1. Germline CDR1 is SGHTA and CDR2 is FQGNSA. This CDR3 region has 14 residues. V was pared by 6 bases and J by 6 bases, with 5 bases of the junction left unmatched. CDR3 sequence: CASSPGTGAQPQHF. The CDR3 nucleotides are TGTGCCAGCAGTCCCGGGACAGGGGCTCAGCCCCAGCATTTT.

The chain has TRBV7-9 and TRBJ2-5, with 9 bases fitting TRBD2. Germline V lookup: CDR1 SEHNR, CDR2 FQNEAQ (reference sequence). V lost 3 bases and J lost 5; bases outside the gene matches: 4. CDR3 length: 14 residues. The CDR3 loop is CASSFAGGIETQYF. The CDR3 DNA follows: TGTGCCAGCAGCTTCGCGGGAGGGATCGAGACCCAGTACTTC.

The rearrangement links TRBV6-6 to TRBJ2-3; D is perhaps TRBD2 (6 bases). Trimming cost V 5 bases and J 4 bases, with 16 bases left between them. Germline loops: CDR1 MNHNY, CDR2 SVGAGI (reference sequence). There are 15 residues in the CDR3. The CDR3 loop reads CASSDRGERADTQYF. DNA for the CDR3: TGTGCCAGCAGTGATCGGGGAGAGCGGGCAGATACGCAGTATTTT.

This clonotype was observed a handful of times. V gene TRBV23-1 combines with J gene TRBJ1-2; D gene unclear. TRBV23-1 is an ORF, with its function uncertain. The CDR3 contains 18 residues. Between the trimmed V and J ends, which lost 2 bases and 6 bases, there was a span of 25 bases. In DNA, the CDR3 is TGCGCCAGCAGTCAACCCCCCGTCCCGGGAAAACCGTCCGATGGCTACACCTTC. This codes for CASSQPPVPGKPSDGYTF.

This clonotype showed up just a few times. CDR3 sequence (DNA): TGTGCCAGCAGCTTGCAGACCCCGCAAACTAATGAAAAACTGTTTTTT. Its translation: CASSLQTPQTNEKLFF. The rearrangement links TRBV7-2 to TRBJ1-4; D not resolved. Germline loops: CDR1 SGHTA, CDR2 FQGNSA. This CDR3 spans 16 amino acids. With 3 bases removed from V and 1 base from J, the gap between germline ends came to 12 bases.

This clonotype was counted a few times. The V gene is TRBV5-6, the J gene TRBJ2-5; D unresolved. Germline CDR1 reads SGHDT; CDR2 reads YYEEEE. This CDR3 has 15 amino acids. V was clipped by 3 bases and J by 3 bases, with 15 bases between them. CDR3 sequence reads: CASSSRPSLKETQYF. CDR3 in DNA: TGTGCCAGCAGCTCCCGCCCCTCCTTAAAAGAGACCCAGTACTTC. Using reference TRBV5-6 and TRBJ2-5 for the parts outside the CDR3, the full variable domain is DAGVTQSPTHLIKTRGQQVTLRCSPKSGHDTVSWYQQALGQGPQFIFQYYEEEERQRGNFPDRFSGHQFPNYSSELNVNALLLGDSALYLCASSSRPSLKETQYFGPGTRLLVL.

The rearrangement joins TRBV7-2 to TRBJ2-7; D not resolved. The length of the CDR3 is 13 residues. Trimming shortened V by 5 bases and J by 3 bases, and 11 bases separated the two germline ends. Germline CDR1 SGHTA, CDR2 FQGNSA. Here the CDR3 DNA reads TGTGCCAGCAGCCCCCCGCCGGACTACGAGCAGTACTTC. Protein product: CASSPPPDYEQYF.

The table lists this clonotype with many counts. The J gene is TRBJ1-1, the V gene TRBV7-2, with D hard to call. CDR1 and CDR2 (germline): SGHTA, FQGNSA. The CDR3 consists of 13 residues. V was pared by 6 bases and J by 1 base, with 9 bases between. CDR3 nucleotide sequence: TGTGCCAGCAGGACCCAGTGGAACACTGAAGCTTTCTTT. Its protein is CASRTQWNTEAFF.

This rearrangement joins TRBV29-1 to TRBJ1-5; possible D gene TRBD1, 6 bases. CDR3 length equals 14 residues. Germline loops: CDR1 SQVTM, CDR2 ANQGSEA. The germline V and J ends were trimmed by 7 bases and 5 bases, with 18 bases remaining between them. The CDR3 sequence is CSDLQGHGDQPQHF. In nucleotides, the CDR3 is TGCAGCGACCTACAGGGACATGGGGATCAGCCCCAGCATTTT.